The source of this TCR beta chain is a study of blood T cell repertoires in COVID-19. In the study overall: The cDNA or gDNA used as material had been derived from T cells, B-cell-depleted T cells, or PBMCs.

There are 15 residues in the CDR3. CDR1 MNHEY and CDR2 SVGAGI come from the germline V gene. V lost 6 bases and J lost 1; bases outside the gene matches: 5. Sequencing was performed with immunoSEQ multiplex PCR; in TCRdb, only in-frame clones are kept and a portion is missing. Of 150,000 to 200,000 clones in the sample, around 85% were seen once. The sequencing sample was made of peripheral blood. The chain couples TRBV6-5 to TRBJ1-4; 7 bases map to TRBD1. The TCR comes from a woman aged 60-75 years with acute or convalescent COVID-19. The CDR3 spells CASSLDRVTNEKLFF. The CDR3 coding sequence is TGTGCCAGCAGCCTTGACAGGGTAACTAATGAAAAACTGTTTTTT.